This T cell receptor (beta chain) is drawn from a study of blood T cell repertoires in COVID-19. This CDR3 spans 14 amino acids. V lost 5 bases and J lost 5, with 13 bases in between. In germline, CDR1 is SGHAT, CDR2 FQNNGV. Produced via immunoSEQ multiplex PCR; TCRdb's table is partial and in-frame only. The data show 130,000 to 150,000 clones, 80% to 90% seen once. The chain uses TRBV11-2 and TRBJ2-4, with D possibly TRBD2 on 6 matching bases. The sample comprised peripheral blood. This sequence was found in a woman aged 60 to 75 with active COVID-19. The CDR3 is CASSPPGAENIQYF. The DNA of the CDR3 is TGTGCCAGCAGCCCCCCGGGAGCAGAAAACATTCAGTACTTC.